This TCR beta chain was captured by sequencing in a study of shared clonotypes between healthy human individuals. Sequencing was performed with immunoSEQ multiplex PCR; in TCRdb, only in-frame clones are kept and a portion is missing. The table shows about 1.4 million clones, with roughly 97% occurring only once. Per germline, CDR1 SGDLS and CDR2 YYNGEE. After removal of 0 bases from V and 9 bases from J, the junction contained 6 bases not matched to a gene. This CDR3 is 14 amino acids long. The chain is built from TRBV9 and TRBJ2-1; 7 bases are a match to TRBD2. The TCR comes from a man younger than 45 in good health. Material: naive CD4+ T cells sorted from blood. Subset indicated: CD45RA+ positively selected. This chain's CDR3 is CASSVEAGAREQFF. For the CDR3, the DNA is TGTGCCAGCAGCGTAGAGGCGGGAGCGCGTGAGCAGTTCTTC.